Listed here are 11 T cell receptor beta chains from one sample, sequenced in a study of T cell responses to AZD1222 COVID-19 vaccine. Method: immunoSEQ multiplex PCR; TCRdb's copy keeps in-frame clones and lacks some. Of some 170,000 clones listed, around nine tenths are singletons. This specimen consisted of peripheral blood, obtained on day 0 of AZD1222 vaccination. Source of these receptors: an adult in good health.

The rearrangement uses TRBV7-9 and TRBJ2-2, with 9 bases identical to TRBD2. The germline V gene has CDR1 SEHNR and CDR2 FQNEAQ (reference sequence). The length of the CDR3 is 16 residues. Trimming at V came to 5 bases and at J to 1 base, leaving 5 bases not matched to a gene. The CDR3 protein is CASSLRSGGNTGELFF. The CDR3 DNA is TGTGCCAGCAGCCTCCGTAGCGGGGGGAACACCGGGGAGCTGTTTTTT.

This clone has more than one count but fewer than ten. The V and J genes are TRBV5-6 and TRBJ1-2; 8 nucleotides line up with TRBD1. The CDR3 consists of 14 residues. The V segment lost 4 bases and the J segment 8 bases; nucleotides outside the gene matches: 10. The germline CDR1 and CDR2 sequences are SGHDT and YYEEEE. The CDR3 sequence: CASSARGRGEGYTF. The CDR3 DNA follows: TGTGCCAGCAGCGCCAGGGGGCGCGGAGAGGGCTACACCTTC.

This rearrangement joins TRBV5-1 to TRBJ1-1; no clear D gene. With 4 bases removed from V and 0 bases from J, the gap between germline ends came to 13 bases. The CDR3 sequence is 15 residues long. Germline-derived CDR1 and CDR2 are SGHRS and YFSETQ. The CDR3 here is CASSTGSGMNTEAFF. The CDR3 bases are TGCGCCAGCAGCACGGGTAGTGGAATGAACACTGAAGCTTTCTTT.

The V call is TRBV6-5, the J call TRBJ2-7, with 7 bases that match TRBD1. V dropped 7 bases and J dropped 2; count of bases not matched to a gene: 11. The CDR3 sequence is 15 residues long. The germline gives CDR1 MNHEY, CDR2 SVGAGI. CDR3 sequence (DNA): TGTGCCAGCACCCTTGACAGGGAACCCACCTACGAGCAGTACTTC. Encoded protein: CASTLDREPTYEQYF.

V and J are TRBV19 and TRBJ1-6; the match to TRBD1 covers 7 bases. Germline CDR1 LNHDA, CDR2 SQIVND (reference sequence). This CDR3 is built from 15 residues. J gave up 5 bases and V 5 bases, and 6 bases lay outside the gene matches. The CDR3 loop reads CASSPGTVDNSPLHF. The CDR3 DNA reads TGTGCCAGTAGTCCCGGGACAGTCGATAATTCACCCCTCCACTTT.

For the CDR3, the DNA is TGTGCCTGGAGTGGGGGCAGGCTGCATGGCTACACCTTC. Protein sequence: CAWSGGRLHGYTF. This chain joins TRBV30 and TRBJ1-2; tentatively, D is TRBD1 (5 bases). Trimming left V 1 base short and J 6 bases short, with 12 bases between. Germline CDR1 GTSNPN, CDR2 SVGIG (reference sequence). The CDR3 is 13 amino acids.

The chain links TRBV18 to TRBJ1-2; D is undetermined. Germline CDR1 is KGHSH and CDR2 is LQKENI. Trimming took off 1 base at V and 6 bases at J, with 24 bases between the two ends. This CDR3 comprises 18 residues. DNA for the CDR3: TGTGCCAGCTCACCACTCCTCCACCGGCAAGGCTCAGAGGATGGCTACACCTTC. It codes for CASSPLLHRQGSEDGYTF.

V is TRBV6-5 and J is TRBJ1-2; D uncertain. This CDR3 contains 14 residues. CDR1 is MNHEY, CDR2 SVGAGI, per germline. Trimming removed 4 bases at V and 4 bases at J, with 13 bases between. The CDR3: CASSSGSAFYGYTF. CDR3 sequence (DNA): TGTGCCAGCAGTTCTGGGAGTGCTTTCTATGGCTACACCTTC.

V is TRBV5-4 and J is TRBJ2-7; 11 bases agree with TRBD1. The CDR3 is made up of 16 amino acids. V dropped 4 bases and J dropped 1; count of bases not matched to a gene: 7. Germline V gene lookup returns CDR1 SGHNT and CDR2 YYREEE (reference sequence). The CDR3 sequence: CASSQGQGVMSYEQYF. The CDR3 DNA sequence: TGTGCCAGCAGCCAGGGACAGGGGGTTATGTCCTACGAGCAGTACTTC.

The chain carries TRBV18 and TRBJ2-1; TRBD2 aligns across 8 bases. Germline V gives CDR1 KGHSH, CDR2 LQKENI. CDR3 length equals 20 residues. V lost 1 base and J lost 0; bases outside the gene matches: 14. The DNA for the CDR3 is TGTGCCAGCTCACCACGAGGGGGGAGCGGGAGTGACCTCTCCTACAATGAGCAGTTCTTC. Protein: CASSPRGGSGSDLSYNEQFF.

CDR3 sequence: CASSINWGVEQPQHF. CDR3 in DNA: TGTGCCAGTAGTATAAATTGGGGGGTTGAGCAGCCCCAGCATTTT. The V gene is TRBV19, the J gene TRBJ1-5; TRBD1 is a possible D gene (5 bases). The V gene's germline CDR1 is LNHDA and CDR2 SQIVND (reference sequence). The CDR3 has 15 residues. Trimming left V 2 bases short and J 7 bases short, with 15 bases between.